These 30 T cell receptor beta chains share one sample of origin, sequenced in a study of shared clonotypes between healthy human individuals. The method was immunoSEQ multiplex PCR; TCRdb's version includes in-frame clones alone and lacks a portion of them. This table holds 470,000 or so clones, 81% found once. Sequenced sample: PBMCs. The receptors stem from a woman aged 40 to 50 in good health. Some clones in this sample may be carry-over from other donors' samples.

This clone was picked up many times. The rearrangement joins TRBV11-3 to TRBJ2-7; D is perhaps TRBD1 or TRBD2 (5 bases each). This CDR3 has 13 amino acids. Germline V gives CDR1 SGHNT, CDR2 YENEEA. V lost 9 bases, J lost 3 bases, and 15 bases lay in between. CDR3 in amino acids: CARIQGVNYEQYF. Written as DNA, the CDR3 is TGTGCCAGGATCCAGGGAGTGAACTACGAGCAGTACTTC.

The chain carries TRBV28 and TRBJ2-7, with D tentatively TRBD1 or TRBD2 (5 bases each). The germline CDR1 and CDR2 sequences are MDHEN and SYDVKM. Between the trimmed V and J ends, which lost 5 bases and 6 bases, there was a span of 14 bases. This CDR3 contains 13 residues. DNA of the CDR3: TGTGCCAGCAGTAACCGGGACGTTGGCGAGCAGTACTTC. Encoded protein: CASSNRDVGEQYF. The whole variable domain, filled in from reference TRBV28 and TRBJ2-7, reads DVKVTQSSRYLVKRTGEKVFLECVQDMDHENMFWYRQDPGLGLRLIYFSYDVKMKEKGDIPEGYSVSREKKERFSLILESASTNQTSMYLCASSNRDVGEQYFGPGTRLTVT.

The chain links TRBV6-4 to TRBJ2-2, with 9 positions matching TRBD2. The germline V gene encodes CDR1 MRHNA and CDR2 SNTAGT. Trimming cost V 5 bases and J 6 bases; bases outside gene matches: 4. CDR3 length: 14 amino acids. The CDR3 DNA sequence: TGTGCCAGCAGTCGGACTAGCGTCGCCGGGGAGCTGTTTTTT. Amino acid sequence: CASSRTSVAGELFF.

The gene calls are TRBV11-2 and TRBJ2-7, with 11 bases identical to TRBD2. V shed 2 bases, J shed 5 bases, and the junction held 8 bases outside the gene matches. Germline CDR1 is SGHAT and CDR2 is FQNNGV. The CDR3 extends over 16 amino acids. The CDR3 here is CASSLNRLAGGDEQYF. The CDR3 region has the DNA TGTGCCAGCAGCTTAAACCGGCTAGCGGGAGGCGACGAGCAGTACTTC.

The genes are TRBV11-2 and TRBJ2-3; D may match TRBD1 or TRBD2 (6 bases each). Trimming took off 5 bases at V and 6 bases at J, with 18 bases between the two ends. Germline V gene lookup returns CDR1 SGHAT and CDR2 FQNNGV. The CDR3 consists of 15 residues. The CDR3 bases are TGTGCCAGCAGCATCTTAGGGGGGCGCGGGGATACGCAGTATTTT. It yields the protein CASSILGGRGDTQYF.

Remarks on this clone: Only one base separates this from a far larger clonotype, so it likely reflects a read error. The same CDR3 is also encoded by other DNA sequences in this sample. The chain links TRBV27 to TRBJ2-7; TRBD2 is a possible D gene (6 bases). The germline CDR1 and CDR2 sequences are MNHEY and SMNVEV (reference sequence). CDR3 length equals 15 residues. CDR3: CASSLGGMGYYEQYF. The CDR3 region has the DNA TGTGCCAGCAGTTTAGGGGGGATGGGGTACTACGAGCAGTACTTT.

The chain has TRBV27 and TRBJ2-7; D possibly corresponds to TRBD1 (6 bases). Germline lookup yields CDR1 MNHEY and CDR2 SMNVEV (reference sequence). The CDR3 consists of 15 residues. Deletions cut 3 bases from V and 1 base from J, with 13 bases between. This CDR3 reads CASSFNRALSYEQYF. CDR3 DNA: TGTGCCAGCAGTTTTAACAGGGCCCTATCCTACGAGCAGTACTTC.

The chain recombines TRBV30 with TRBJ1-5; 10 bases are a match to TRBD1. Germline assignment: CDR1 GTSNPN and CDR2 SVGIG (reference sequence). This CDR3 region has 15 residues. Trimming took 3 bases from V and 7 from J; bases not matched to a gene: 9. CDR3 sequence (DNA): TGTGCCTGGAGCGGGACAGGGGTGACAGGACAGCCCCAGCATTTT. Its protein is CAWSGTGVTGQPQHF.

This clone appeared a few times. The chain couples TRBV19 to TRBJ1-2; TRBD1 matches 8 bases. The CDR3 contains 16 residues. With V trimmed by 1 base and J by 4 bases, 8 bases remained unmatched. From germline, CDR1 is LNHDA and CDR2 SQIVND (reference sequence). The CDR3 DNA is TGTGCCAGTAGTATAGCCACCGGGACAGGTAGCTATGGCTACACCTTC. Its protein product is CASSIATGTGSYGYTF. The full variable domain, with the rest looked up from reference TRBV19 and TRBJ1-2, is DGGITQSPKYLFRKEGQNVTLSCEQNLNHDAMYWYRQDPGQGLRLIYYSQIVNDFQKGDIAEGYSVSREKKESFPLTVTSAQKNPTAFYLCASSIATGTGSYGYTFGSGTRLTVV.

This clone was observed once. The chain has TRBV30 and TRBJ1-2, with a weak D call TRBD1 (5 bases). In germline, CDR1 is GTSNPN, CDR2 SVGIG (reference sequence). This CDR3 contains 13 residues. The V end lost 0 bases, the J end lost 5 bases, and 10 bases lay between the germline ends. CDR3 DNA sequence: TGTGCCTGGAGTGTACGGGGGGTTTATGGCTACACCTTC. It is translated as CAWSVRGVYGYTF. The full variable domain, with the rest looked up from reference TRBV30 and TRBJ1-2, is SQTIHQWPATLVQPVGSPLSLECTVEGTSNPNLYWYRQAAGRGLQLLFYSVGIGQISSEVPQNLSASRPQDRQFILSSKKLLLSDSGFYLCAWSVRGVYGYTFGSGTRLTVV.

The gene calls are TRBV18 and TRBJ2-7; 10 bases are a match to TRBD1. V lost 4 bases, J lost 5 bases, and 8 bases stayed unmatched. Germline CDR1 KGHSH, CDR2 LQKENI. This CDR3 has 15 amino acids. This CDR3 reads CASSLSGTGDNEQYF. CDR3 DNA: TGTGCCAGCTCACTCTCCGGGACAGGGGATAACGAGCAGTACTTC.

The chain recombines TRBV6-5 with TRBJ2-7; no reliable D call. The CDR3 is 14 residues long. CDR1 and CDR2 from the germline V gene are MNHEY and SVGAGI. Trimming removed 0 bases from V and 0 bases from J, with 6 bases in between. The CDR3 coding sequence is TGTGCCAGCAGTTACTCGGGTTACTCCTACGAGCAGTACTTC. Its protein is CASSYSGYSYEQYF.

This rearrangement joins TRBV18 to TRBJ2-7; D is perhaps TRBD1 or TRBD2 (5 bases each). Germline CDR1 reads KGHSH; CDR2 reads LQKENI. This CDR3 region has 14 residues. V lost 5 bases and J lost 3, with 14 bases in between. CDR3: CASSSGAAGYEQYF. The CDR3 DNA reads TGTGCCAGCTCATCCGGGGCTGCCGGCTACGAGCAGTACTTC.

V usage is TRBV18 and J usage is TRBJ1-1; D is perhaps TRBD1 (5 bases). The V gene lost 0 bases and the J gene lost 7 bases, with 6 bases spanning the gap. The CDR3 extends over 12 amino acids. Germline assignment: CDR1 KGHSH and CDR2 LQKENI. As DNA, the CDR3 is TGTGCCAGCTCACCACCGGGGGTTGAAGCTTTCTTT. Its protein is CASSPPGVEAFF.

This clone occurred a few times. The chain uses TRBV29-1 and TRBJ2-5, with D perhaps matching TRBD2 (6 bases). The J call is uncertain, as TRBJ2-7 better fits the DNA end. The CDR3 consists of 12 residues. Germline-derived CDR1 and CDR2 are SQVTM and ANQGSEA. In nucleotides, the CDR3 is TGCAGCGTTTCGGGGGAGGCCTACGAGCAGTACTTC. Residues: CSVSGEAYEQYF.

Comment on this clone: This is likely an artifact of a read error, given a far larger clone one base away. DNA of the CDR3: TGTGCCAGCGGCTTAGCCAACACTGAAGCTTTCTTT. Translated: CASGLANTEAFF. V and J are TRBV7-9 and TRBJ1-1, with unresolved D. Per the germline V gene, CDR1 is SEHNR and CDR2 is FQNEAQ (reference sequence). The CDR3 is made up of 12 amino acids.

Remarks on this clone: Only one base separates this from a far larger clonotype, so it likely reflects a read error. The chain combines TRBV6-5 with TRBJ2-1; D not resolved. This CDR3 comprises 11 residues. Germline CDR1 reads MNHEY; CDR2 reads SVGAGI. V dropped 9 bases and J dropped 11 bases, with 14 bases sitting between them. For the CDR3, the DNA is TGTGCCAGAACCCTCGGACCCAAGCAGTTCTTC. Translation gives CARTLGPKQFF.

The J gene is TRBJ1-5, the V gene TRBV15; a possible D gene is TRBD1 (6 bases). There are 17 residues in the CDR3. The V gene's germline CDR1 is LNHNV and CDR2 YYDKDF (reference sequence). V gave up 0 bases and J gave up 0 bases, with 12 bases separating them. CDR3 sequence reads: CATSRDLQGFSNQPQHF. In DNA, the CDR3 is TGTGCCACCAGCAGAGATCTTCAGGGGTTTAGCAATCAGCCCCAGCATTTT.

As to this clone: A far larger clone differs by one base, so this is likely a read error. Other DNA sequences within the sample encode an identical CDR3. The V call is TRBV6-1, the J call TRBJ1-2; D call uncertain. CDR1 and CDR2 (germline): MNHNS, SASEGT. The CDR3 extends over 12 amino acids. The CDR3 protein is CASSERTGGYTF. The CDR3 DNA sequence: TGCGCCAGCAGTGAACGAACGGGTGGCTACACCTTC.

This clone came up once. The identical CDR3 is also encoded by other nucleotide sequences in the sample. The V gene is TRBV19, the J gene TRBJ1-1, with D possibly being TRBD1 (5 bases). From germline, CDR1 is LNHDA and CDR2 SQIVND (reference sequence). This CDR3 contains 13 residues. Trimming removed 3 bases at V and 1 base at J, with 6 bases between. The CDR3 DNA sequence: TGTGCCAGTAGTATTAGGGGGAACACTGAAGCTTTCTTT. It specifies CASSIRGNTEAFF.

The CDR3 DNA follows: TGTGCCGCGAGACCGACAGGGTTTTACGAGCAGTACTTC. It translates to CAARPTGFYEQYF. The V and J genes are TRBV28 and TRBJ2-7; 7 nucleotides agree with TRBD1. With V trimmed by 11 bases and J by 4 bases, 11 bases remained unmatched. The germline gives CDR1 MDHEN, CDR2 SYDVKM. There are 13 residues in the CDR3.

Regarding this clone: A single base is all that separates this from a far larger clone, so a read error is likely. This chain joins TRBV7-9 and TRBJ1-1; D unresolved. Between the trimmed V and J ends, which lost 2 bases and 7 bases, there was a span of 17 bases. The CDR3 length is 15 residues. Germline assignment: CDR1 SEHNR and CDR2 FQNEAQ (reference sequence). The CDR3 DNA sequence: TGTGCCAGCAGCTTATCACTCCCAACTCAGTGTGAAGCTTTCTTT. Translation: CASSLSLPTQCEAFF.

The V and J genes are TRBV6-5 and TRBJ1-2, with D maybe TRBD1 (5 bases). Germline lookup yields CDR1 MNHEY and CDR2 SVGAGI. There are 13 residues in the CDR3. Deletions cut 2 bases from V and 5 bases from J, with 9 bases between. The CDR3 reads CASSYGRGYGYTF. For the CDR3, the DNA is TGTGCCAGCAGTTACGGGAGGGGTTATGGCTACACCTTC.

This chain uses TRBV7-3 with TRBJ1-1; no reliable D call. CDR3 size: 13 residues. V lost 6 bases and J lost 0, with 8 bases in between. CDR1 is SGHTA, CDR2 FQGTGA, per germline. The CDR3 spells CASRLQVNTEAFF. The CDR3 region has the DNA TGTGCCAGCAGATTACAAGTGAACACTGAAGCTTTCTTT.

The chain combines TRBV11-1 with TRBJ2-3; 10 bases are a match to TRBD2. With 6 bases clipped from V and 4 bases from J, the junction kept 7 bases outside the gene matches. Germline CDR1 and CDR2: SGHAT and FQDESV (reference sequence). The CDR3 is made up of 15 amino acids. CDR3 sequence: CASSPGTSDADTQYF. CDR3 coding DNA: TGTGCCAGCAGTCCCGGGACTAGCGATGCAGATACGCAGTATTTT.

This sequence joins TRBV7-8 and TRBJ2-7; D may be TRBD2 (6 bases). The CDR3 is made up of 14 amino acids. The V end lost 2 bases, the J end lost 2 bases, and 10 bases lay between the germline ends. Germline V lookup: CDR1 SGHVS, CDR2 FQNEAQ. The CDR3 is CASSLLAEAYEQYF. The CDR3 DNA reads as TGTGCCAGCAGCTTATTAGCGGAGGCCTACGAGCAGTACTTC.

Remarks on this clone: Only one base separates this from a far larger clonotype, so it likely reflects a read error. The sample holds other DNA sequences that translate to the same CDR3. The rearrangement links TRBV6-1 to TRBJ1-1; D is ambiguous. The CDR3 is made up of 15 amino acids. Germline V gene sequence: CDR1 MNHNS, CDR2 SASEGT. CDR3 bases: TGTGCCAGCAGTGTTTTTCCGGGTTTGAACACTGAGGCTTTCTTT. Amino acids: CASSVFPGLNTEAFF.

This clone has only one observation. The CDR3 is CASSLEGGHDTGELFF. DNA for the CDR3: TGCGCCAGCAGCTTGGAAGGGGGACATGACACCGGGGAGCTGTTTTTT. This chain connects TRBV5-1 to TRBJ2-2; D is possibly TRBD1 (6 bases). Trimming took off 0 bases at V and 3 bases at J, with 12 bases between the two ends. This CDR3 spans 16 amino acids. The germline V gene has CDR1 SGHRS and CDR2 YFSETQ.

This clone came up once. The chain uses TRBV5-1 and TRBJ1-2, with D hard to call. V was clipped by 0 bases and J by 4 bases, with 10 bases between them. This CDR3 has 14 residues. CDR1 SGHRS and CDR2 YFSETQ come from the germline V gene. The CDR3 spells CASSLDKGGYGYTF. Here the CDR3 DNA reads TGCGCCAGCAGCTTGGACAAGGGTGGCTATGGCTACACCTTC.

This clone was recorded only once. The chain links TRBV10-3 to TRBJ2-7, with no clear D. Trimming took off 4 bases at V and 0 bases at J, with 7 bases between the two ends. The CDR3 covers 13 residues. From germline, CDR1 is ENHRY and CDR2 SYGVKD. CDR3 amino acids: CAISGQTSYEQYF. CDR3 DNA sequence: TGTGCCATCAGTGGGCAGACCTCCTACGAGCAGTACTTC.